The 21 T cell receptor beta chains below were found in one sample sequenced in a study of blood T cell repertoires in COVID-19. Assay: immunoSEQ multiplex PCR; the TCRdb copy retains only in-frame clones and omits some. Altogether over 150,000 clones are present, around 84% being singletons, with the ten largest covering under 2%. The material sequenced was peripheral blood. The origin of the receptors is a man older than 75 with acute or convalescent COVID-19.

This clone is a singleton in its sample. This sequence joins TRBV5-1 and TRBJ2-5, with D possibly matching TRBD1 (6 bases). The CDR3 consists of 15 residues. Germline CDR1 SGHRS, CDR2 YFSETQ. V lost 5 bases and J lost 2, with 16 bases in between. CDR3 nucleotides: TGCGCCAGCAGTTTTTCCGCTGGACAGCAAGAGACCCAGTACTTC. Translated, it gives CASSFSAGQQETQYF.

This clone was recorded a few times. The V and J genes are TRBV30 and TRBJ1-3, with D unresolved. CDR3 size: 16 residues. V dropped 0 bases and J dropped 1 base, with 13 bases sitting between them. Germline CDR1 is GTSNPN and CDR2 is SVGIG (reference sequence). The DNA for the CDR3 is TGTGCCTGGAGTGTACTTTCGGGGTCGTCTGGAAACACCATATATTTT. As protein: CAWSVLSGSSGNTIYF.

The chain links TRBV2 to TRBJ2-5; a weak D match, TRBD1 (5 bases). The ends were cut back, 6 bases at V and 3 bases at J, with 5 bases in the middle. Germline V gene lookup returns CDR1 SNHLY and CDR2 FYNNEI. The CDR3 is 11 residues long. The CDR3 DNA follows: TGTGCCAGCAGAGGGGAAGAGACCCAGTACTTC. Amino acid sequence: CASRGEETQYF.

The chain joins TRBV6-2 or TRBV6-3 to TRBJ2-5; no definite D call. The length of the CDR3 is 11 residues. CDR1 and CDR2 (germline): MNHEY, SVGEGT. V was cut by 4 bases and J by 4 bases, with 4 bases left in between. The CDR3 protein is CASSSGETQYF. CDR3 DNA sequence: TGTGCCAGCAGTTCCGGAGAGACCCAGTACTTC.

This clone was recorded a few times. Additional DNA sequences in this sample encode the identical CDR3. V is TRBV29-1 and J is TRBJ1-1, with D possibly matching TRBD1 (6 bases). CDR1 SQVTM and CDR2 ANQGSEA come from the germline V gene. With 0 bases removed from V and 4 bases from J, the gap between germline ends came to 6 bases. The CDR3 spans 12 residues. CDR3 nucleotides: TGCAGCGTTGAAGAGGGGGCCACTGAAGCTTTCTTT. Translating gives CSVEEGATEAFF.

The chain employs TRBV6-5 and TRBJ1-1; D is possibly TRBD1 (6 bases). This CDR3 spans 12 amino acids. V was cut by 7 bases and J by 7 bases, with 13 bases left in between. The germline CDR1 and CDR2 sequences are MNHEY and SVGAGI. The CDR3 DNA reads TGTGCCAGCAACTTACAGGGAAATGAAGCTTTCTTT. Encoded protein: CASNLQGNEAFF.

The CDR3 is CASSLGGQGSYEQYF. CDR3 DNA: TGCGCCAGCAGCTTGGGGGGACAGGGATCTTACGAGCAGTACTTC. The J gene is TRBJ2-7, the V gene TRBV5-1; 9 bases match TRBD1. The CDR3 is made up of 15 amino acids. V dropped 0 bases and J dropped 4; count of bases not matched to a gene: 5. The germline V gene has CDR1 SGHRS and CDR2 YFSETQ.

The chain couples TRBV6-5 to TRBJ1-1; 7 nucleotides line up with TRBD1. In germline, CDR1 is MNHEY, CDR2 SVGAGI. V shed 5 bases and J 6 bases; nucleotides not matched to a gene: 9. The CDR3 is made up of 14 amino acids. The CDR3 DNA follows: TGTGCCAGCAGTCAGACCCTAGGACAGGCTGAAGCTTTCTTT. Amino acid sequence: CASSQTLGQAEAFF.

This clone was observed a few times. The V gene is TRBV29-1, the J gene TRBJ2-3; D gene ambiguous. Germline loops: CDR1 SQVTM, CDR2 ANQGSEA. This CDR3 is built from 14 residues. The V end was cut by 2 bases, the J end by 5 bases, with 14 bases between. The DNA for the CDR3 is TGCAGCGTTGAACCCAAAATGAGGAAAGATACGCAGTATTTT. Its translation: CSVEPKMRKDTQYF.

The V call is TRBV29-1, the J call TRBJ1-5, with D possibly matching TRBD1 (6 bases). V shed 4 bases and J shed 2 bases, with 9 bases lying between them. The CDR3 length is 13 residues. Looked up from germline, CDR1 is SQVTM and CDR2 is ANQGSEA. The DNA of the CDR3 is TGCAGCGTTGTCCCAGGGGGCAATCAGCCCCAGCATTTT. Its translation is CSVVPGGNQPQHF.

The V gene is TRBV4-2, the J gene TRBJ2-3, with TRBD2 matching over 10 bases. This CDR3 is built from 15 residues. Germline CDR1 LGHNA, CDR2 YNFKEQ. After removal of 7 bases from V and 4 bases from J, the junction contained 8 bases not matched to a gene. The CDR3 region has the DNA TGTGCCAGCAAAGTCACTAGCGGGGTGGCAGATACGCAGTATTTT. This codes for CASKVTSGVADTQYF.

V and J are TRBV29-1 and TRBJ1-5; 9 bases fit TRBD1. This CDR3 is 12 amino acids long. V shed 4 bases and J 9 bases; nucleotides not matched to a gene: 4. The germline V gene has CDR1 SQVTM and CDR2 ANQGSEA. Here the CDR3 DNA reads TGCAGCGTTGGGACAGGGGTTACGCCCCAGCATTTT. Amino acid sequence: CSVGTGVTPQHF. The whole variable domain, remainder taken from reference TRBV29-1 and TRBJ1-5, is SAVISQKPSRDICQRGTSLTIQCQVDSQVTMMFWYRQQPGQSLTLIATANQGSEATYESGFVIDKFPISRPNLTFSTLTVSNMSPEDSSIYLCSVGTGVTPQHFGDGTRLSIL.

The chain joins TRBV4-3 to TRBJ2-5, with D unclear. Trimming pared 0 bases from V and 5 bases from J, leaving 13 bases between. The CDR3 is 15 residues long. Germline assignment: CDR1 LGHNA and CDR2 YSLEER. CDR3 sequence: CASSQDYTTKETQYF. In DNA form, the CDR3 reads TGCGCCAGCAGCCAAGATTACACCACCAAGGAGACCCAGTACTTC.

This rearrangement joins TRBV7-9 to TRBJ2-5; 7 nucleotides match TRBD1. Germline-derived CDR1 and CDR2 are SEHNR and FQNEAQ (reference sequence). Trimming removed 3 bases from V and 7 bases from J; junction bases left unmatched: 8. The CDR3 has 14 amino acids. CDR3 sequence reads: CASSFTLDRWTQYF. DNA for the CDR3: TGTGCCAGCAGCTTCACCCTGGACAGGTGGACCCAGTACTTC.

The chain uses TRBV7-2 and TRBJ2-3; TRBD2 aligns across 7 bases. The germline CDR1 and CDR2 sequences are SGHTA and FQGNSA. The CDR3 runs 14 residues. J was trimmed by 5 bases and V by 0 bases; bases with no gene match: 2. CDR3 sequence: CASSLARGIDTQYF. CDR3 coding DNA: TGTGCCAGCAGCTTAGCGCGGGGGATAGATACGCAGTATTTT.

V gene TRBV6-6 combines with J gene TRBJ2-5; 9 nucleotides line up with TRBD2. J gave up 2 bases and V 2 bases, and 0 bases lay outside the gene matches. The CDR3 extends over 14 amino acids. Germline V gene lookup returns CDR1 MNHNY and CDR2 SVGAGI (reference sequence). The CDR3 region is CASSYLAGQETQYF. The CDR3 DNA reads TGTGCCAGCAGTTACCTAGCGGGGCAAGAGACCCAGTACTTC.

The chain carries TRBV7-9 and TRBJ1-1; D uncertain. CDR3 length equals 11 residues. Germline-derived CDR1 and CDR2 are SEHNR and FQNEAQ (reference sequence). Trimming left V 4 bases short and J 4 bases short, with 4 bases between. Here the CDR3 DNA reads TGTGCCAGCAGCTCCCGCACTGAAGCTTTCTTT. It yields the protein CASSSRTEAFF.

The chain has TRBV19 and TRBJ1-2; TRBD1 matches at 11 bases. CDR1 LNHDA and CDR2 SQIVND come from the germline V gene (reference sequence). The CDR3 is made up of 14 amino acids. Trimming at V came to 9 bases and at J to 4 bases, leaving 7 bases not matched to a gene. For the CDR3, the DNA is TGTGCCAGCCGTCGGACAGGGGGCCGCTATGGCTACACCTTC. This encodes CASRRTGGRYGYTF.

The genes are TRBV20-1 and TRBJ2-1; no clear D gene. This CDR3 region has 11 residues. V was pared by 7 bases and J by 4 bases, with 8 bases between. Per germline, CDR1 DFQATT and CDR2 SNEGSKA (reference sequence). CDR3 region: CSVNGYNEQFF. The CDR3 coding sequence is TGCAGTGTTAACGGTTACAATGAGCAGTTCTTC.

The chain links TRBV6-1 to TRBJ1-2, with 7 bases identical to TRBD1. The trim removed 6 bases at V and 1 base at J, leaving 8 bases unmatched. This CDR3 region has 15 residues. Germline assignment: CDR1 MNHNS and CDR2 SASEGT. CDR3 sequence reads: CASSRDSTFNYGYTF. CDR3 nucleotide sequence: TGTGCCAGCAGCCGGGACAGCACATTTAACTATGGCTACACCTTC.

This clone was seen once. The V call is TRBV5-1, the J call TRBJ2-6, with a weak D call TRBD1 (5 bases). This CDR3 region has 13 residues. Germline values: CDR1 SGHRS, CDR2 YFSETQ. The V and J ends lost 10 bases and 3 bases respectively, with 11 bases between them. This CDR3 reads CAGQGDGANVLTF. Here the CDR3 DNA reads TGCGCCGGCCAGGGTGATGGGGCCAACGTCCTGACTTTC.